This TCR beta chain stems from a study of blood T cells in healthy people across ages. The CDR3 length is 16 residues. With 2 bases removed from V and 0 bases from J, the gap between germline ends came to 11 bases. Germline loops: CDR1 SEHNR, CDR2 FQNEAQ (reference sequence). The second PCR ran roughly 6 to 11 cycles with a sample-barcoded 5' primer and J-beta primers. Each sample provided no less than 2.5 million CDR3-containing paired-end reads. MiXCR, run by TCRdb on the 5' RACE reads, gives a single entry per CDR3 protein. This table holds 800,000 to 1,000,000 distinct CDR3 sequences, around 46% found once.

Sample: blood. The chain links TRBV7-9 to TRBJ2-1; TRBD1 might be the D (6 bases). The sequence came from a young man in good health. The CDR3 DNA reads as TGTGCCAGCAGCTTAACCCGGACAGACTCCTACAATGAGCAGTTCTTC. Amino acids: CASSLTRTDSYNEQFF.